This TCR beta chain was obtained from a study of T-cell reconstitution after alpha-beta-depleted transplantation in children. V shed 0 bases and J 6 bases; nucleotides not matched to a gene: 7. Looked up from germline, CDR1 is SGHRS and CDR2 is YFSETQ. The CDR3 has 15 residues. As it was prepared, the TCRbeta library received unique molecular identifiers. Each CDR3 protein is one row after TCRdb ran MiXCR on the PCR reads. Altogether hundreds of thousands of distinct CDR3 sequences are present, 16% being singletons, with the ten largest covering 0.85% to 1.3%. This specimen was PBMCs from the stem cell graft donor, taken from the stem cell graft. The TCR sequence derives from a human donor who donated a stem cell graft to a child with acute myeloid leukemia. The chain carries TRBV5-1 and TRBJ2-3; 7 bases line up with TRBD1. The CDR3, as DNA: TGCGCCAGCAGCTTGGAGGGGGCGTTTTGGGATACGCAGTATTTT. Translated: CASSLEGAFWDTQYF. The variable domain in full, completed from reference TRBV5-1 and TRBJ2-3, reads KAGVTQTPRYLIKTRGQQVTLSCSPISGHRSVSWYQQTPGQGLQFLFEYFSETQRNKGNFPGRFSGRQFSNSRSEMNVSTLELGDSALYLCASSLEGAFWDTQYFGPGTRLTVL.